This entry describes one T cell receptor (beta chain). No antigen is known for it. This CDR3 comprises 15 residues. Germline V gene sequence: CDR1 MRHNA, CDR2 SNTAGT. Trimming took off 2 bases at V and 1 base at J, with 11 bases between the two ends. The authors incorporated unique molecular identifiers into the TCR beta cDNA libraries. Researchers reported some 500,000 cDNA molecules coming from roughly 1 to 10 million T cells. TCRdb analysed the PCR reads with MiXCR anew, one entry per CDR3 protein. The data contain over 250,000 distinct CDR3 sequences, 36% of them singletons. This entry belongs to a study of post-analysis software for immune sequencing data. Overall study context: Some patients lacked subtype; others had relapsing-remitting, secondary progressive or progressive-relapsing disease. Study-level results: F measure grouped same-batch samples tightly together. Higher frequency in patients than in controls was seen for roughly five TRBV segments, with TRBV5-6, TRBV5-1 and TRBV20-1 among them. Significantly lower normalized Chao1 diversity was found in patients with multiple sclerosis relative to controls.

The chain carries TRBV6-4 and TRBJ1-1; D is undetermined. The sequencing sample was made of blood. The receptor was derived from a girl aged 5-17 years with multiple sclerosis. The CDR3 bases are TGTGCCAGCAGTGACGGGCCGGAGGGGAACACTGAAGCTTTCTTT. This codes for CASSDGPEGNTEAFF.